The rows below give T cell receptor beta chains drawn from one sample of a study of blood T cell repertoires in COVID-19. Produced via immunoSEQ multiplex PCR; TCRdb's table is partial and in-frame only. This sample carries roughly 390,000 clones, approximately 87% of them seen once, and the ten largest clones take roughly 10%. The specimen was peripheral blood. These receptors were obtained from a woman in her 30s with COVID-19, enrolled during active disease. Both conserved end residues are part of each CDR3. The D gene is left open where the match is weak. Some rows have no size entry. The others give once, few or many, or a class for an expanded clone.

>.|TRBV9|.|TRBJ2-7
TGTGCCAGCAGCTCCTCGAGCCCCTACGAGCAGTACTTC
CASSSSSPYEQYF
>.|TRBV6-5|.|TRBJ2-2
TGTGCCAGCAGCAGGACTTTCGCGAACACCGGGGAGCTGTTTTTT
CASSRTFANTGELFF
>.|TRBV10-3|.|TRBJ1-2
TGTGCCATCCCTCATGGGGGGTACCTGGATGGCTACACCTTC
CAIPHGGYLDGYTF
>TRBD2|TRBV4-1|.|TRBJ2-1
TGCGCCAGCAGCCATCTAACCGGCGGGAGCTACAATGAGCAGTTCTTC
CASSHLTGGSYNEQFF
>TRBD2|TRBV14|.|TRBJ2-1
TGTGCCAGCAGCCCTGGACTAGCGGGGCGGGAGCAGTTCTTC
CASSPGLAGREQFF
>TRBD1|TRBV11-3|.|TRBJ2-4
TGTGCCAGCAGCTTAGGAACAGGGGACATTCAGTACTTC
CASSLGTGDIQYF
>.|TRBV9|.|TRBJ1-5
TGTGCCAGCAGCGCCTCGGACGGGGGGGACCAGCCCCAGCATTTT
CASSASDGGDQPQHF
>.|TRBV27|.|TRBJ2-7
TGTGCCAGCAGTTTACAGGGAAAATACGAGCAGTACTTC
CASSLQGKYEQYF
>TRBD2|TRBV7-9|.|TRBJ2-2
TGTGCCAGCAGCATGATACTAGCGGGAGCGAGGACCGGGGAGCTGTTTTTT
CASSMILAGARTGELFF
>.|TRBV9|.|TRBJ1-1
TGTGCCAGCAGCGTAGATTCCGACACTGAAGCTTTCTTT
CASSVDSDTEAFF
>TRBD2|TRBV2|few|TRBJ2-7
TGTGCCAGCAGTGAAGCCTGGAGCGGGAGAACCTCCTACGAGCAGTACTTC
CASSEAWSGRTSYEQYF
>.|TRBV7-8|few|TRBJ1-5
TGTGCCAGCACTCGATACACCAATCAGCCCCAGCATTTT
CASTRYTNQPQHF
>.|TRBV2|.|TRBJ2-7
TGTGCCACTCATGGACAGAAGAAAAACGAGCAGTACTTC
CATHGQKKNEQYF
>TRBD2|TRBV3-1/TRBV3-2|.|TRBJ2-1
TGTGCCAGCAGCCAAGCGGCTAGCGGGAGTCATGAGCAGTTCTTC
CASSQAASGSHEQFF
>TRBD2|TRBV7-3|.|TRBJ2-3
TGTGCCAGCAGCTTAAGTCTAGCGGGAGAGGTGGATACGCAGTATTTT
CASSLSLAGEVDTQYF
>.|TRBV12-3/TRBV12-4|few|TRBJ2-1
TGTGCCAGCAGCCGGGAGTGGAATGAGCAGTTCTTC
CASSREWNEQFF
>.|TRBV3-1/TRBV3-2|.|TRBJ1-3
TGTGCCAGCAGCTTAGGAAACACCATATATTTT
CASSLGNTIYF
>.|TRBV5-1|.|TRBJ1-1
TGCGCCAGCAGCAAAGGGGGTCAGGGTCGTTCTGAAGCTTTCTTT
CASSKGGQGRSEAFF
>.|TRBV6-5|.|TRBJ2-1
TGTGCCAGCACACAGGGTTACAATGAGCAGTTCTTC
CASTQGYNEQFF
>TRBD2|TRBV9|.|TRBJ2-1
TGTGCCAGCAGCGTAGTAGCGGGGGTTTACAATGAGCAGTTCTTC
CASSVVAGVYNEQFF
>.|TRBV20-1|.|TRBJ2-4
TGCAGTGCTAGTCAGAGACGGGTAGCCAAAAACATTCAGTACTTC
CSASQRRVAKNIQYF
>.|TRBV11-3|once|TRBJ2-1
TGTGCCAGCAGCTTAATCGGCGGGGGCGAGCAGTTCTTC
CASSLIGGGEQFF
>TRBD2|TRBV27|.|TRBJ2-5
TGTGCCAGCGGAAGAACTAGCGCGCCTTTCACGGAGACCCAGTACTTC
CASGRTSAPFTETQYF
>.|TRBV28|.|TRBJ1-2
TGTGCCAGCAGTTTAGTCGACAGAAACTATGGCTACACCTTC
CASSLVDRNYGYTF
>TRBD2|TRBV27|.|TRBJ2-5
TGTGCCAGCAGTTTGTGGGGGAGGACGGGGGGAAAAGAGACCCAGTACTTC
CASSLWGRTGGKETQYF
>.|TRBV5-4|.|TRBJ2-3
TGTGCCAGCAAGGAGTCTAGCACAGATACGCAGTATTTT
CASKESSTDTQYF
>.|TRBV14|once|TRBJ1-1
TGTGCCAGCAGCCAAGCCTCGGACAGTATGTATGGGCGAGCTTTCTTT
CASSQASDSMYGRAFF